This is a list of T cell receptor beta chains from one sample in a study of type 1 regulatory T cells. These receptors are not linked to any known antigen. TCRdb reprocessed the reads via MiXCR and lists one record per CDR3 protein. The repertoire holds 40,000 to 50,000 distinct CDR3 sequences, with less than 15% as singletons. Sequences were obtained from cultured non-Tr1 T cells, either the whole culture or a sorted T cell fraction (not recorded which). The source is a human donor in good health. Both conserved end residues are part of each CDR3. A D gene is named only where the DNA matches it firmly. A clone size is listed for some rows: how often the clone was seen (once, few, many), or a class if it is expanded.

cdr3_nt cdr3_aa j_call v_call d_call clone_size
TGTGCCAGCAGCTCAAGACTCCCCGACGGCCGGCGTGAGCAGTTCTTC CASSSRLPDGRREQFF TRBJ2-1 TRBV11-2 NA few
TGTGCCAGCAGGAGAGGAAACACTGAAGCTTTCTTT CASRRGNTEAFF TRBJ1-1 TRBV6-5 NA few
TGCAGCGCAGAGTTATTTGACAGACAAAGTTCACCCCTCCACTTT CSAELFDRQSSPLHF TRBJ1-6 TRBV20-1 NA NA
TGTGCCAGCTCAGGAGACAGGGATTCACCCCTCCACTTT CASSGDRDSPLHF TRBJ1-6 TRBV18 TRBD1 NA
TGTGCCAGCAACTCCCGGCCAGGGGGACTTATGAACACTGAAGCTTTCTTT CASNSRPGGLMNTEAFF TRBJ1-1 TRBV2 TRBD1 NA
TGTGCCAGCAGTTTTCTTCGGGAGACTGAAGCTTTCTTT CASSFLRETEAFF TRBJ1-1 TRBV12-3/TRBV12-4 NA many
TGCAGTGCTAGGTTACCGGCCAATGAGCAGTTCTTC CSARLPANEQFF TRBJ2-1 TRBV20-1 NA NA
TGCAGTGCCCCCCCGAGAGGAGATACGCAGTATTTT CSAPPRGDTQYF TRBJ2-3 TRBV20-1 NA few
TGTGCCAGCAGGTCTTCCACAGATACGCAGTATTTT CASRSSTDTQYF TRBJ2-3 TRBV5-6 NA many
TGTGCCAGCAGTCGAAGAATCGGGAGGGAGACCCAGTACTTC CASSRRIGRETQYF TRBJ2-5 TRBV27 TRBD2 many
TGCGCCAGCAGCTACAGGGACATTCAGTACTTC CASSYRDIQYF TRBJ2-4 TRBV5-1 NA medium-sized
TGCGCCAGCAGCTTGGTAGCTGTGGCGAGTTCCTACGAGCAGTACTTC CASSLVAVASSYEQYF TRBJ2-7 TRBV5-1 NA NA
TGCAGTGCCCCGCCAGGGGCGAGAACAGATACGCAGTATTTT CSAPPGARTDTQYF TRBJ2-3 TRBV20-1 NA few
TGTGCCAGCAGCGGCTTCGGGACTAGGGGGAAGACCCAGTACTTC CASSGFGTRGKTQYF TRBJ2-5 TRBV9 TRBD2 many
TGTGCCAGCAGCAAATTGGACAGCCCCCTCCTCGAGCAGTACTTC CASSKLDSPLLEQYF TRBJ2-7 TRBV21-1 NA many
TGTGTCAGCAATTTTCAGGGGGGGGCCTACGAGCAGTACTTC CVSNFQGGAYEQYF TRBJ2-7 TRBV12-3/TRBV12-4 NA NA
TGTGCCAGCACCTCTCCCCTCGAGCAGTACTTC CASTSPLEQYF TRBJ2-7 TRBV28 NA NA
TGTGCCAGCTCACCACAGACTAGCGGGAACGAGCAGTTCTTC CASSPQTSGNEQFF TRBJ2-1 TRBV18 TRBD2 many
TGTGCCAGCAGCGTAGCCGCCCAAGGAAACACCATATATTTT CASSVAAQGNTIYF TRBJ1-3 TRBV9 NA many
TGTGCCAGCAGTCGGTTGGACTCTGGTACGCAGTATTTT CASSRLDSGTQYF TRBJ2-3 TRBV27 NA few
TGCGCCAGCAGCTTGGGGCAGGGGGCGATGGACACTGAAGCTTTCTTT CASSLGQGAMDTEAFF TRBJ1-1 TRBV5-1 TRBD1 NA
TGCAGTGCTAGAGATCTGAGCGGGAGAGGGGGTACGCAGTATTTT CSARDLSGRGGTQYF TRBJ2-3 TRBV20-1 TRBD2 few
TGCGCCAGCAGCTTGGACGGGAGCCCTAGCACAGATACGCAGTATTTT CASSLDGSPSTDTQYF TRBJ2-3 TRBV5-1 NA many
TGTGCCAGCAGTTCCCAGGACAGGGGTTACACAGATACGCAGTATTTT CASSSQDRGYTDTQYF TRBJ2-3 TRBV28 TRBD1 NA
TGTGCCAGCAGTATCAGTGGGGCCAACGTCCTGACTTTC CASSISGANVLTF TRBJ2-6 TRBV27 NA many
TGCAGCGTTAACCTCGGACAGGGTAGACCACTCTCCTTC CSVNLGQGRPLSF TRBJ1-2 TRBV29-1 TRBD1 few
TGTGCCAGCAGGCCGACTGGTGCCGGGGAGCTGTTTTTT CASRPTGAGELFF TRBJ2-2 TRBV5-6 NA many
TGTGCCAGCAGTTTGAGTCCTGGCAATGAGCAGTTCTTC CASSLSPGNEQFF TRBJ2-1 TRBV7-8 NA medium-sized
TGTGCCAGCAGCCAAATTGACGGCTACGAGCAGTACTTC CASSQIDGYEQYF TRBJ2-7 TRBV3-1 NA medium-sized
TGTGCCTGGGGAAAAATCTACGAGCAGTACTTC CAWGKIYEQYF TRBJ2-7 TRBV30 NA NA
TGTGCCAGCTCACCAGGGGAGACCCAGTACTTC CASSPGETQYF TRBJ2-5 TRBV18 NA many
TGCAGTGCTAGACTAGTTTGGAATGAGCAGTTCTTC CSARLVWNEQFF TRBJ2-1 TRBV20-1 NA few
TGTGCCAGCAGCATCGGACTAGGGCGTACCTACGAGCAGTACTTC CASSIGLGRTYEQYF TRBJ2-7 TRBV7-8 TRBD2 NA
TGTGCCAGCTCGAGCCTTCGACAGACAAATTCACCCCTCCACTTT CASSSLRQTNSPLHF TRBJ1-6 TRBV18 NA many
TGTGCCAGCACCCATGGGGTTCTAAGGAATGAGCAGTTCTTC CASTHGVLRNEQFF TRBJ2-1 TRBV7-4 NA NA
TGTGCCAGCAGCCAGGGGGCAAAAGGCCAAGAGACCCAGTACTTC CASSQGAKGQETQYF TRBJ2-5 TRBV3-1 NA NA
TGTGCCAGCAGCTTAGATCAAACTCTTGAGCAGTTCTTC CASSLDQTLEQFF TRBJ2-1 TRBV11-1 NA medium-sized
TGTGCCTGGAGTGTACAGCCGGGCGGTTACACCGGGGAGCTGTTTTTT CAWSVQPGGYTGELFF TRBJ2-2 TRBV30 NA NA
TGTGCCAGCAGCATATCAGGGGGTCAAGAGACCCAGTACTTC CASSISGGQETQYF TRBJ2-5 TRBV7-9 TRBD1 many
TGCGCCAGCAGCTTGGCCGGGACGGACAACTATGGCTACACCTTC CASSLAGTDNYGYTF TRBJ1-2 TRBV5-1 NA many
TGTGCCAGCAGTGAACTGACAGGGGCATACAATGAGCAGTTCTTC CASSELTGAYNEQFF TRBJ2-1 TRBV25-1 TRBD1 few
TGTGCCAGCGGAAGAGCAACTAATGAAAAACTGTTTTTT CASGRATNEKLFF TRBJ1-4 TRBV7-2 NA NA